These T cell receptor beta chains were read from a single sample in a study of T cell changes during pregnancy in multiple sclerosis. Clones were read by immunoSEQ multiplex PCR, and TCRdb kept only the in-frame ones, dropping some. The data show about 70,000 clones, with about 93% seen just once and 0.29% held by the top ten. This specimen consisted of CD4+ T cells from peripheral blood mononuclear cells, obtained after pregnancy. The source is a female donor with multiple sclerosis, enrolled in a pregnancy study. Each CDR3 is given with its conserved first and last residue. D genes are given only for firm matches. The size of a clone is reported for some rows only, either as once, few or many, or as a class for expanded clones.

clone_size j_call v_call d_call cdr3_nt cdr3_aa
. TRBJ1-2 TRBV19 . TGTGCCAGCAGATTTTCGAACTATGGCTACACCTTC CASRFSNYGYTF
. TRBJ2-3 TRBV7-9 . TGTGCCAGCAGCTTATCGGCAGATACGCAGTATTTT CASSLSADTQYF
. TRBJ2-1 TRBV5-1 . TGCGCCAGCAGCTTCAGTGGCCCTAGCTCCTACAATGAGCAGTTCTTC CASSFSGPSSYNEQFF
. TRBJ1-2 TRBV11-1 TRBD1 TGTGCCAGCAGCTTCAGCCGGGACAGGGGGCACTATGGCTACACCTTC CASSFSRDRGHYGYTF
. TRBJ1-2 TRBV18 . TGTGCCAGCTCACCAAACAGGGAGTCCCCCTATGGCTACACCTTC CASSPNRESPYGYTF
. TRBJ2-1 TRBV4-1 . TGCGCCAGCAGCCATTTGGAGGGATCCTACAATGAGCAGTTCTTC CASSHLEGSYNEQFF
. TRBJ2-5 TRBV9 . TGTGCCAGCAGCGTAGGTACAGGGAACCTTCAAGAGACCCAGTACTTC CASSVGTGNLQETQYF
. TRBJ1-3 TRBV29-1 . TGCAGCGCCCGGGTCGGAAACACCATATATTTT CSARVGNTIYF
. TRBJ2-7 TRBV2 . TGTGCCAGCAATACAGTTCTGACCTACGAGCAGTACTTC CASNTVLTYEQYF
few TRBJ2-6 TRBV5-5 . TGTGCCAGCAGCCCGGTCTCCCTCGTATCTGGGGCCAACGTCCTGACTTTC CASSPVSLVSGANVLTF
. TRBJ1-2 TRBV6-5 . TGTGCCAGCAGTTACACCAGACAGGATGGCTACACCTTC CASSYTRQDGYTF
. TRBJ2-7 TRBV7-8 . TGTGCCAGCAGCAGGGACACCTCCTACGAGCAGTACTTC CASSRDTSYEQYF
. TRBJ2-3 TRBV5-5 TRBD2 TGTGCCAGCAGCTTGGTCGCAGCGGGGGGCCCCACAGATACGCAGTATTTT CASSLVAAGGPTDTQYF
. TRBJ1-5 TRBV4-2 TRBD1 TGTGCCAGCAGCCCTGGGACAGGGATCAATCAGCCCCAGCATTTT CASSPGTGINQPQHF
. TRBJ1-5 TRBV28 . TGTGCCAGCAGTTTATCGGCAGGGGCGTCGGGAGGGCCCCAGCATTTT CASSLSAGASGGPQHF
. TRBJ2-3 TRBV9 TRBD2 TGTGCCAGCAGCGTGCGGGAGGGTAGGAGCACAGATACGCAGTATTTT CASSVREGRSTDTQYF
. TRBJ1-5 TRBV19 . TGTGCCAGTAAAACCGGGGGGGGTGACGGGCAGCCCCAGCATTTT CASKTGGGDGQPQHF
. TRBJ1-3 TRBV9 . TGTGCCAGCAGCGCATCCTTGAGAGGAAACACCATATATTTT CASSASLRGNTIYF
. TRBJ2-1 TRBV19 . TGTGCCAGTAGTATCCGCGGGGTGGGGAGTGAGCAGTTCTTC CASSIRGVGSEQFF
. TRBJ2-7 TRBV6-1 TRBD2 TGTGCCAGCAGTGAAAAGCGGGGGGGCCGGAACGAGCAGTACTTC CASSEKRGGRNEQYF
. TRBJ2-4 TRBV5-1 TRBD2 TGCGCCAGCAGCTTGCGTGAGCGGGGTGACATTCAGTACTTC CASSLRERGDIQYF
. TRBJ1-5 TRBV4-1 . TGCGCCAGCAGCCCACCCGGGACACCGAGCAATCAGCCCCAGCATTTT CASSPPGTPSNQPQHF
. TRBJ2-1 TRBV28 . TGTGCCAGCAGGGAGGAGGATACCTACAATGAGCAGTTCTTC CASREEDTYNEQFF
. TRBJ1-2 TRBV4-1 . TGCGCCAGCAGCCAAGATGGGGGGGATATCTATGGCTACACCTTC CASSQDGGDIYGYTF
. TRBJ1-1 TRBV30 . TGTGCCTGGAGTGTACGAAGGGAAGCCTCGCGGGGCACTGAAGCTTTCTTT CAWSVRREASRGTEAFF
. TRBJ1-5 TRBV18 TRBD1 TGTGCCAGCTCGCCACAGGGGAACCAGCCCCAGCATTTT CASSPQGNQPQHF
. TRBJ2-7 TRBV6-1 . TGTGCCAGCAGTGAAGTGGGCTACGAGCAGTACTTC CASSEVGYEQYF
. TRBJ1-1 TRBV5-4 . TGTGCCAGCAGCTTGGTTGGCGGAAACACTGAAGCTTTCTTT CASSLVGGNTEAFF
. TRBJ1-6 TRBV5-4 . TGTGCCAGCAGCCCCGGGGGCTCCTATAATTCACCCCTCCACTTT CASSPGGSYNSPLHF
. TRBJ1-3 TRBV6-5 . TGTGCCAGCAGTTACGCGCCGAACTCTGGAAACACCATATATTTT CASSYAPNSGNTIYF
. TRBJ1-1 TRBV19 TRBD1 TGTGCCAGCAGCAGGGGGCCAGTTGCTTTCTTT CASSRGPVAFF
. TRBJ2-3 TRBV19 TRBD2 TGTGCCAGTAGTACCCGCTCGACTAGCGGGCGCACAGATACGCAGTATTTT CASSTRSTSGRTDTQYF
. TRBJ1-5 TRBV6-1 . TGTGCCAGCAGTGATACCGGCGGTTCTCAGCCCCAGCATTTT CASSDTGGSQPQHF
once TRBJ1-1 TRBV19 . TGTGCCAGTAGTACCGACAGGCCGAACACTGAAGCTTTCTTT CASSTDRPNTEAFF
. TRBJ1-4 TRBV5-1 TRBD1 TGCGCCAGCAGCTTGGACCTGACAGGGACGGGGGAAAAACTGTTTTTT CASSLDLTGTGEKLFF
. TRBJ2-3 TRBV6-4 TRBD2 TGTGCCAGCAGTGCGGGACTAATGTTTAGCACAGATACGCAGTATTTT CASSAGLMFSTDTQYF
. TRBJ1-1 TRBV18 . TGTGCCAGCTCACCCGACAGACACACTGAAGCTTTCTTT CASSPDRHTEAFF
. TRBJ2-2 TRBV9 TRBD2 TGTGCCAGCAGCGGGACTAGCGGGGTGATGAACACCGGGGAGCTGTTTTTT CASSGTSGVMNTGELFF
few TRBJ2-5 TRBV10-3 . TGTGCCATCAGTGAGTCATGGACACAAGAGACCCAGTACTTC CAISESWTQETQYF
. TRBJ2-7 TRBV14 . TGTGCCAGCAGCCAAGTCCGAGGGCACGAGCAGTACTTC CASSQVRGHEQYF
. TRBJ1-1 TRBV5-1 . TGCGCCAGCAGCTTGGAACAGGGAACCTTCGGAACTGAAGCTTTCTTT CASSLEQGTFGTEAFF
. TRBJ2-7 TRBV6-1 . TGTGCCAGCGGCAGGACCGACTACTACGAGCAGTACTTC CASGRTDYYEQYF
. TRBJ1-2 TRBV2 TRBD1 TGTGCCAGCAGTGGGGCAGGGGGCGCTGGCTACACCTTC CASSGAGGAGYTF
. TRBJ1-1 TRBV7-2 . TGTGCCAGCAGCTTAGTCCTCCGGGGGGGCACTGAAGCTTTCTTT CASSLVLRGGTEAFF
. TRBJ2-5 TRBV2 TRBD1 TGTGCCAGGGAGAAGACAGGGGAAGAGACCCAGTACTTC CAREKTGEETQYF
. TRBJ2-3 TRBV5-1 . TGCGCCAGCAGCTTGGCGGCTAGCTCGGGAGATACGCAGTATTTT CASSLAASSGDTQYF
. TRBJ2-5 TRBV19 . TGTGCCAGTAGTTCTCTGGGGGGAGACCAAGAGACCCAGTACTTC CASSSLGGDQETQYF
. TRBJ1-1 TRBV5-6 TRBD1 TGTGCCAGCGGACTATCTACAGGGGCGGGGACTGAAGCTTTCTTT CASGLSTGAGTEAFF
. TRBJ2-5 TRBV7-9 . TGTGCCAGCAGCTTAGCGAGGACAGCTGGACGAGAGACCCAGTACTTC CASSLARTAGRETQYF
. TRBJ2-1 TRBV7-3 TRBD1 TGTGCCAGCAGCCTGGACAGGGGATCCTACAATGAGCAGTTCTTC CASSLDRGSYNEQFF
few TRBJ2-6 TRBV5-1 . TGCGCCAGCAGCTTGCAGGACTCTGGGGCCAACGTCCTGACTTTC CASSLQDSGANVLTF
. TRBJ2-1 TRBV5-1 TRBD2 TGCGCCAGCAGCTTGGGCCCCCCACTAGCGGGAGGGCCCTATATATACAATGAGCAGTTCTTC CASSLGPPLAGGPYIYNEQFF
. TRBJ2-2 TRBV15 TRBD2 TGTGCCACCAGCAGAGGGGGTAGCGGGGGCACCGGGGAGCTGTTTTTT CATSRGGSGGTGELFF